These 7 T cell receptor beta chains originate from one sample sequenced in a study of blood T cell repertoires in COVID-19. Profiled with immunoSEQ multiplex PCR; TCRdb holds only in-frame clones, not every one. This sample carries over 250,000 clones, approximately 91% of them seen once, and the ten largest clones take 0.75% to 1%. Sequencing was performed on PBMCs or T cells enriched from blood (not recorded which). The receptor set was obtained from a young woman who had recovered from COVID-19.

The V gene is TRBV4-2, the J gene TRBJ1-1, with D unclear. This CDR3 spans 14 amino acids. The V end was cut by 0 bases, the J end by 3 bases, with 8 bases between. Looked up from germline, CDR1 is LGHNA and CDR2 is YNFKEQ. The CDR3 is CASSQDGGYTEAFF. The CDR3 DNA reads as TGTGCCAGCAGCCAAGATGGAGGGTACACTGAAGCTTTCTTT.

The chain carries TRBV28 and TRBJ1-2, with TRBD1 as a possible D gene (6 bases). Trimming took 7 bases from V and 5 from J, leaving 17 bases between them. Germline CDR1 reads MDHEN; CDR2 reads SYDVKM. There are 14 residues in the CDR3. CDR3 loop: CASTSGGLGYGYTF. CDR3 nucleotides: TGTGCCAGCACCTCGGGGGGGCTGGGGTATGGCTACACCTTC.

The J gene is TRBJ1-3, the V gene TRBV5-1; the match to TRBD1 covers 8 bases. Losses at the gene ends were 0 bases for V and 4 bases for J; bases not matched to a gene: 6. The CDR3 has 16 amino acids. Germline values: CDR1 SGHRS, CDR2 YFSETQ. The CDR3 reads CASSLGGQGAGNTIYF. CDR3 nucleotide sequence: TGCGCCAGCAGCTTGGGAGGACAGGGAGCCGGAAACACCATATATTTT.

This rearrangement joins TRBV27 to TRBJ1-5; 9 nucleotides agree with TRBD1. V lost 3 bases and J lost 2; bases outside the gene matches: 2. The CDR3 length is 15 residues. Germline V gene sequence: CDR1 MNHEY, CDR2 SMNVEV (reference sequence). CDR3 sequence: CASSLWTGGNQPQHF. For the CDR3, the DNA is TGTGCCAGCAGTTTGTGGACAGGGGGCAATCAGCCCCAGCATTTT.

The V call is TRBV29-1, the J call TRBJ1-2; 8 nucleotides align to TRBD1. V dropped 7 bases and J dropped 2; count of bases not matched to a gene: 3. Germline CDR1 and CDR2: SQVTM and ANQGSEA. CDR3 length: 12 residues. As DNA, the CDR3 is TGCAGCGCGGGACAGGACAACTATGGCTACACCTTC. Amino acid sequence: CSAGQDNYGYTF. Full variable domain (outside the CDR3, taken from reference TRBV29-1 and TRBJ1-2): SAVISQKPSRDICQRGTSLTIQCQVDSQVTMMFWYRQQPGQSLTLIATANQGSEATYESGFVIDKFPISRPNLTFSTLTVSNMSPEDSSIYLCSAGQDNYGYTFGSGTRLTVV.

There are a few counts of this clone. The chain employs TRBV10-3 and TRBJ1-3; D gene ambiguous. The CDR3 contains 12 residues. The germline gives CDR1 ENHRY, CDR2 SYGVKD. V was pared by 4 bases and J by 8 bases, with 9 bases between. CDR3 sequence (DNA): TGTGCCATCAGTGTCTTGGGCCACACCATATATTTT. It is translated as CAISVLGHTIYF.

The chain joins TRBV4-1 to TRBJ2-7; the match to TRBD1 covers 7 bases. Germline lookup yields CDR1 MGHRA and CDR2 YSYEKL. This CDR3 comprises 14 residues. V trimming: 1 base; J trimming: 7 bases; junction bases outside the gene matches: 7. For the CDR3, the DNA is TGCGCCAGCAGCCAAGTCCGGGACAGTGGGGAGCAGTACTTC. The encoded protein is CASSQVRDSGEQYF.